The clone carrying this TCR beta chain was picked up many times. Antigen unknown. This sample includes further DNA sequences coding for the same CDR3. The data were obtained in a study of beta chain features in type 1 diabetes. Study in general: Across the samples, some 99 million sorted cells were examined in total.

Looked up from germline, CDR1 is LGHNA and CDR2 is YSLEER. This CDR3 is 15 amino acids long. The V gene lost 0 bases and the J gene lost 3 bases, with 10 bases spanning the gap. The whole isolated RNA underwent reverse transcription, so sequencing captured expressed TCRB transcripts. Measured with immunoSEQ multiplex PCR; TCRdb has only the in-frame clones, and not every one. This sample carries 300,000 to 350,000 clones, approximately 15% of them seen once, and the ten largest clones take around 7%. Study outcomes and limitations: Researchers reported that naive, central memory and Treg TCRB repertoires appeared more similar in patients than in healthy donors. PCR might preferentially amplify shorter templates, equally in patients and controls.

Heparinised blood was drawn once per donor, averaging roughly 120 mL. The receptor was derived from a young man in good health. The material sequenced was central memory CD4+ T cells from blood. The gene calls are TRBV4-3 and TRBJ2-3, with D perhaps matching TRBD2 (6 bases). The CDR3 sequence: CASSQDATRTDTQYF. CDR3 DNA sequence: TGCGCCAGCAGCCAAGATGCGACTAGGACAGATACGCAGTATTTT.